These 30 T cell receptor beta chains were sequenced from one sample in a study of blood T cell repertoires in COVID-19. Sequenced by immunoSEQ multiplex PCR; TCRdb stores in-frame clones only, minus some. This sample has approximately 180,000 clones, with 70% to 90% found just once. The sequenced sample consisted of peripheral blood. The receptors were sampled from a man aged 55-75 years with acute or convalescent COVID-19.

The CDR3 here is CASSGSSGTVSEQYF. The CDR3 region has the DNA TGCGCCAGCAGCGGATCTAGCGGGACAGTGTCCGAGCAGTACTTC. V gene TRBV5-1 combines with J gene TRBJ2-7; 9 nucleotides line up with TRBD2. V lost 4 bases to trimming and J lost 6 bases; unmatched junction nucleotides: 11. This CDR3 has 15 residues. Germline loops: CDR1 SGHRS, CDR2 YFSETQ.

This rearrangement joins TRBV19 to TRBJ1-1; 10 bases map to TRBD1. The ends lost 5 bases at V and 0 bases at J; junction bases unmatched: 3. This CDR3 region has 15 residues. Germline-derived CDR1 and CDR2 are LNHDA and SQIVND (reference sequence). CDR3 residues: CASSWGQGMNTEAFF. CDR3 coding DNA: TGTGCCAGTAGTTGGGGACAGGGGATGAACACTGAAGCTTTCTTT.

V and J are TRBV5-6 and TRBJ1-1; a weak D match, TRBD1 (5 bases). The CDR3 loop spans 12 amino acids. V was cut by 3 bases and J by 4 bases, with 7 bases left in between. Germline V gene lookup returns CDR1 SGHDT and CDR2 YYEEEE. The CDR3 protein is CASSSRATEAFF. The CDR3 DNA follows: TGTGCCAGCAGCTCCAGGGCCACTGAAGCTTTCTTT. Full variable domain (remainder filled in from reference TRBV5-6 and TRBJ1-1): DAGVTQSPTHLIKTRGQQVTLRCSPKSGHDTVSWYQQALGQGPQFIFQYYEEEERQRGNFPDRFSGHQFPNYSSELNVNALLLGDSALYLCASSSRATEAFFGQGTRLTVV.

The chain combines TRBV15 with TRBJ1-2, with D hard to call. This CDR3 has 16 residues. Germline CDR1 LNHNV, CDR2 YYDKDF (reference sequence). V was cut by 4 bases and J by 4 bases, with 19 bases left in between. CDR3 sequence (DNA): TGTGCCACCAGCAAGGACTCTGGCTTCTCCTCCTATGGCTACACCTTC. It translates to CATSKDSGFSSYGYTF.

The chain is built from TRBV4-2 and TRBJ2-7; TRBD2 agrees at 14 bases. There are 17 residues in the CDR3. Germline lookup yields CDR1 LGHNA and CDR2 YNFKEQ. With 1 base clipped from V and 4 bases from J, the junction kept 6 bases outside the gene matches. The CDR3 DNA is TGTGCCAGCAGCCAAGTGGGACTAGCGGGAGTGCTTTACGAGCAGTACTTC. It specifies CASSQVGLAGVLYEQYF.

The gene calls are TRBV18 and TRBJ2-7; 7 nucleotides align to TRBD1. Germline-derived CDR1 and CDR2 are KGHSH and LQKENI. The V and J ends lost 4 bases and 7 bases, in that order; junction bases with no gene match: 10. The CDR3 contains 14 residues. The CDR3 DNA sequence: TGTGCCAGCTCACTACCGACAGGGCCCCGGGAGCAGTACTTC. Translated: CASSLPTGPREQYF.

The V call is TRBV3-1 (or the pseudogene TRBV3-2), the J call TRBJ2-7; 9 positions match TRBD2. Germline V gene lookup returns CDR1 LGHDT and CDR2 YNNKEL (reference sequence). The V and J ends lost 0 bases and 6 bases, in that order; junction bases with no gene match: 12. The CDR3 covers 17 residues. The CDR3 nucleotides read TGTGCCAGCAGCCAAGATCTGTTAGCGGGAGAGCGGGGCGAGCAGTACTTC. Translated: CASSQDLLAGERGEQYF.

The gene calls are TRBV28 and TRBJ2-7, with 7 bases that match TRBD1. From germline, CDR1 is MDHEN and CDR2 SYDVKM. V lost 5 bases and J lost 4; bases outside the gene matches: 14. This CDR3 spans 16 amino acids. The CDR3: CASSPSRKGAGYEQYF. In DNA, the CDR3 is TGTGCCAGCAGTCCATCACGTAAGGGGGCAGGTTACGAGCAGTACTTC.

DNA for the CDR3: TGCAGCGCCAAGGACACTATAGCCAAAAACATTCAGTACTTC. Translation gives CSAKDTIAKNIQYF. This chain uses TRBV29-1 with TRBJ2-4, with D perhaps TRBD1 (5 bases). CDR3 length equals 14 residues. Trimming took off 7 bases at V and 0 bases at J, with 13 bases between the two ends. Germline CDR1 and CDR2: SQVTM and ANQGSEA. Based on the CDR3 plus reference TRBV29-1 and TRBJ2-4, the full variable domain is SAVISQKPSRDICQRGTSLTIQCQVDSQVTMMFWYRQQPGQSLTLIATANQGSEATYESGFVIDKFPISRPNLTFSTLTVSNMSPEDSSIYLCSAKDTIAKNIQYFGAGTRLSVL.

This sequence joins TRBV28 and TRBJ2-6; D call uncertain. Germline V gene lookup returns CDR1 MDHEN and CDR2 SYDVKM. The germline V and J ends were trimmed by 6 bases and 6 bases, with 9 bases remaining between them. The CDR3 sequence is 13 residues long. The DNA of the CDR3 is TGTGCCAGCAGAGGAGCCGCGGCCAACGTCCTGACTTTC. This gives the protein CASRGAAANVLTF.

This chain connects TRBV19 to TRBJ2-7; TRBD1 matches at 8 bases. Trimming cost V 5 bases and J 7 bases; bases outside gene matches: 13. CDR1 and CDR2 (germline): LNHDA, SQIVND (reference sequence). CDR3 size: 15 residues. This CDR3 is CASSPNRDRSPEQYF. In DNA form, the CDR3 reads TGTGCCAGTAGTCCAAACCGGGACAGGTCTCCGGAGCAGTACTTC.

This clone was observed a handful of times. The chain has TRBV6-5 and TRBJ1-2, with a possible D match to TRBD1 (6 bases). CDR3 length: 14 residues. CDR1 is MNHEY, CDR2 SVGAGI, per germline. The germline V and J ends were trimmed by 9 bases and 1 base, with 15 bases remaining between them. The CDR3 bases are TGTGCCAGTCGATCTACGGACAGTAACTATGGCTACACCTTC. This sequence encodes CASRSTDSNYGYTF.

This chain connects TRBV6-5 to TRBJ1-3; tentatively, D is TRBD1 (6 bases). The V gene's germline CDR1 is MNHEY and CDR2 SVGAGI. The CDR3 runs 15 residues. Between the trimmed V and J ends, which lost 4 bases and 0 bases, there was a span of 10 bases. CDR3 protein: CASSSGDLSGNTIYF. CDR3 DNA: TGTGCCAGCAGTTCAGGGGACCTCTCTGGAAACACCATATATTTT.

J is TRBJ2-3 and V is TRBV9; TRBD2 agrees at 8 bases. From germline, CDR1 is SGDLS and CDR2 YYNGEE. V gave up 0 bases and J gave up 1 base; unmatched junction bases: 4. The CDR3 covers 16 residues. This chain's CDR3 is CASSVAGGARTDTQYF. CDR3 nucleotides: TGTGCCAGCAGCGTAGCCGGGGGGGCCCGCACAGATACGCAGTATTTT.

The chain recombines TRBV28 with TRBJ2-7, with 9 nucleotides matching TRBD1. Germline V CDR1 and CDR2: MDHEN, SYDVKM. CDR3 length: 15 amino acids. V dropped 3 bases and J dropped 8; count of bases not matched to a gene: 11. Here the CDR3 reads CASSLGGTGFGKQYF. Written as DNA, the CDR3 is TGTGCCAGCAGTTTGGGGGGGACAGGGTTCGGGAAGCAGTACTTC.

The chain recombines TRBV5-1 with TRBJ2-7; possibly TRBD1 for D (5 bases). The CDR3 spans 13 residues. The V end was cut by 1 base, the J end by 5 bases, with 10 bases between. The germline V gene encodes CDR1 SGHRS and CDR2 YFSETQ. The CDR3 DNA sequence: TGCGCCAGCAGCTTGAGGGGTAGGAACGAGCAGTACTTC. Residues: CASSLRGRNEQYF.

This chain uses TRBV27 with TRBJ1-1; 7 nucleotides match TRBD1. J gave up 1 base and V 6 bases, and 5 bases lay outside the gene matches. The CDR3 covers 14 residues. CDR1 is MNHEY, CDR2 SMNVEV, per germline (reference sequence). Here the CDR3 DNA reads TGTGCCAGCAGAGAGGGACAGTGGAACACTGAAGCTTTCTTT. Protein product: CASREGQWNTEAFF.

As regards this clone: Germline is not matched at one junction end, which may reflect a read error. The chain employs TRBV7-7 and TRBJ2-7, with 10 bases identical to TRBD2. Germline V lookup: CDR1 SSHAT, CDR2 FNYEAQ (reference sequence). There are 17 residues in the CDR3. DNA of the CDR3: TGTGCTAGCAGCCGCCACGCCGGGACTAGCGTCACCTACGAGCAGTACTTC. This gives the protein CASSRHAGTSVTYEQYF.

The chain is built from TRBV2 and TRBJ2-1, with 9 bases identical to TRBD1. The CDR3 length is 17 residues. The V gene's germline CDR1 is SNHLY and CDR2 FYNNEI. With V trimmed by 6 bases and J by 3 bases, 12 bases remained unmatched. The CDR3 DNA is TGTGCCAGCAGAACGGGGGGTGGACAGGGGAACTACAATGAGCAGTTCTTC. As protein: CASRTGGGQGNYNEQFF.

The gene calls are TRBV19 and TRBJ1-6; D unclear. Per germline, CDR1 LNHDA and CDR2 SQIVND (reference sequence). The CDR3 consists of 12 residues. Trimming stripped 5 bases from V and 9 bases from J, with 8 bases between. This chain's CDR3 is CASSAHGSPLHF. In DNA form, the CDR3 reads TGTGCCAGTAGTGCCCACGGTTCACCCCTCCACTTT.

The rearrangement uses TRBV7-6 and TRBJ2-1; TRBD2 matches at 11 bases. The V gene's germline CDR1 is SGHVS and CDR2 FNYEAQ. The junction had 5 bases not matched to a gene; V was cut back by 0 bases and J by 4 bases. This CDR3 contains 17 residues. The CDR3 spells CASSLASGRESYNEQFF. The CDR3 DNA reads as TGTGCCAGCAGCTTAGCTAGCGGGAGGGAGAGTTACAATGAGCAGTTCTTC.

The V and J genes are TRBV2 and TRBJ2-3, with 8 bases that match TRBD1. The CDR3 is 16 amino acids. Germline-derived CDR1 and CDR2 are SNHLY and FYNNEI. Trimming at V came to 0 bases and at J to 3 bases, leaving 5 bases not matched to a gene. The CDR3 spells CASSEAGDRTTDTQYF. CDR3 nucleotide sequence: TGTGCCAGCAGTGAAGCTGGGGACAGGACTACAGATACGCAGTATTTT.

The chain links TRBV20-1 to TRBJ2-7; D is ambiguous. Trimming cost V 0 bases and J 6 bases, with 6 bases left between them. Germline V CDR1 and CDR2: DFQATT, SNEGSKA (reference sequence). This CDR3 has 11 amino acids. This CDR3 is CSARDLPEQYF. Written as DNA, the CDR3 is TGCAGTGCTAGAGATCTCCCCGAGCAGTACTTC.

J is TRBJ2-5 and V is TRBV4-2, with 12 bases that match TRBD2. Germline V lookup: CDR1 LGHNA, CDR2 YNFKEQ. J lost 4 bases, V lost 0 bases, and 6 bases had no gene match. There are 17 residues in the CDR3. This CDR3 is CASSQDQGLAGRETQYF. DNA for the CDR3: TGTGCCAGCAGCCAAGATCAAGGACTAGCGGGAAGAGAGACCCAGTACTTC.

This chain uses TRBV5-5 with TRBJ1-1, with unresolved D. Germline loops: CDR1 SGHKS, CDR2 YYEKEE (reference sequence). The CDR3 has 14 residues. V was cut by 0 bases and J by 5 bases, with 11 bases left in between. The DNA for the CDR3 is TGTGCCAGCAGCTTGGGAGGGATTCTGACTGAAGCTTTCTTT. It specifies CASSLGGILTEAFF.

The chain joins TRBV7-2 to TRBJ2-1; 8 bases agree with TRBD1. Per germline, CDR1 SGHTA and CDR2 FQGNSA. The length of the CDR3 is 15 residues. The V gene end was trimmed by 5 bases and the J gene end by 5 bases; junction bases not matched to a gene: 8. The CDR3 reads CASSPRTGNDNEQFF. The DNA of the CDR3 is TGTGCCAGCAGCCCCAGGACAGGGAACGACAATGAGCAGTTCTTC.

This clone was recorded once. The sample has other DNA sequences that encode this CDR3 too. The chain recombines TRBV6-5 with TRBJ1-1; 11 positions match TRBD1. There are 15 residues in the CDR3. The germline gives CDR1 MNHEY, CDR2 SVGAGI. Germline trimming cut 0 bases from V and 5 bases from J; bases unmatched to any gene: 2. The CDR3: CASSYSGTGGTEAFF. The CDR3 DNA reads TGTGCCAGCAGTTACTCAGGGACAGGGGGAACTGAAGCTTTCTTT.

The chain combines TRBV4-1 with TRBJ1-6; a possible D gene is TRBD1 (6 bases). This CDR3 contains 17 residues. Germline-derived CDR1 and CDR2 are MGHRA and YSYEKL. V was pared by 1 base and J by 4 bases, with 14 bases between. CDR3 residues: CASSQAQGLLYNSPLHF. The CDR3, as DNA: TGCGCCAGCAGCCAAGCACAGGGTCTTCTGTATAATTCACCCCTCCACTTT.

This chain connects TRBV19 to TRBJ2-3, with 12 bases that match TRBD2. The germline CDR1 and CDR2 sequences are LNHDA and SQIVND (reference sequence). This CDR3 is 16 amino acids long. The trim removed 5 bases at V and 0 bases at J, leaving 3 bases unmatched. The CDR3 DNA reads TGTGCCAGTAGTTTACTAGCGGGAGGAAGCACAGATACGCAGTATTTT. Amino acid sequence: CASSLLAGGSTDTQYF. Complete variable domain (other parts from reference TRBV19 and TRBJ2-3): DGGITQSPKYLFRKEGQNVTLSCEQNLNHDAMYWYRQDPGQGLRLIYYSQIVNDFQKGDIAEGYSVSREKKESFPLTVTSAQKNPTAFYLCASSLLAGGSTDTQYFGPGTRLTVL.

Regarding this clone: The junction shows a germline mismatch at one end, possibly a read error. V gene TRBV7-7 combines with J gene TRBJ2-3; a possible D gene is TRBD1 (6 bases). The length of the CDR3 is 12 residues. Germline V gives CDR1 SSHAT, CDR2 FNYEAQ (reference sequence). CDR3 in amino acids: CASSLRGGGQYF. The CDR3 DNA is TGTGCTAGCAGCTTACGAGGGGGTGGGCAGTATTTT.